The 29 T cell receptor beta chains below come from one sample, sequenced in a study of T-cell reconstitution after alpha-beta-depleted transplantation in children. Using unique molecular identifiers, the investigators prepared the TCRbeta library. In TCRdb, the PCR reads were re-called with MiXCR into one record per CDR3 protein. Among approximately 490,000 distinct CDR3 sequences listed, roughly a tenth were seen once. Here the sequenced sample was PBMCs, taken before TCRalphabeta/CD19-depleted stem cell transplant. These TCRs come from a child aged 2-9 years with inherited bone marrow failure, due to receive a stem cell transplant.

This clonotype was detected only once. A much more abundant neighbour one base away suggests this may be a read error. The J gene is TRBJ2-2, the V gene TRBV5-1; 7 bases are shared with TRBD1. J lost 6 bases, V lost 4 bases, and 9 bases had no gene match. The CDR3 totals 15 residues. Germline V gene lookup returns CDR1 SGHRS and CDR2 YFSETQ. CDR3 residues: CASSNRQGESGELFF. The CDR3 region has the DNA TGCGCCAGCAGCAATCGACAGGGAGAGTCCGGGGAGCTGTTTTTT.

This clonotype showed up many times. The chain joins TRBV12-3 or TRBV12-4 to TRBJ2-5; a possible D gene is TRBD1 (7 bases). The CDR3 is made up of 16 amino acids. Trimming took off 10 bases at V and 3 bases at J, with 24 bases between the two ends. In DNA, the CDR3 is TGTGCCACCTCCAGTTTGGGCGGGACAGTTGAAGAGACCCAGTACTTC. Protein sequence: CATSSLGGTVEETQYF.

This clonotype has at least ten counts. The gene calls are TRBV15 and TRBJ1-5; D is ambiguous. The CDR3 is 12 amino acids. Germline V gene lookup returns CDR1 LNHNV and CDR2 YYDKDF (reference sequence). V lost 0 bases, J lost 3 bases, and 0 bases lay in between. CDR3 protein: CATSRDNQPQHF. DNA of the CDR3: TGTGCCACCAGCAGAGACAATCAGCCCCAGCATTTT.

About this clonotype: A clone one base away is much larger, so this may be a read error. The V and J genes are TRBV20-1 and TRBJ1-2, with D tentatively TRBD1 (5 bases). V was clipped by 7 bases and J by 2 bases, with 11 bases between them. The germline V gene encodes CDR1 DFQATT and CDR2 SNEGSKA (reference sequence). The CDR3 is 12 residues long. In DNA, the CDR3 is TGCAGTGACATACAGGCGAACTATGGCTACACCTTC. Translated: CSDIQANYGYTF.

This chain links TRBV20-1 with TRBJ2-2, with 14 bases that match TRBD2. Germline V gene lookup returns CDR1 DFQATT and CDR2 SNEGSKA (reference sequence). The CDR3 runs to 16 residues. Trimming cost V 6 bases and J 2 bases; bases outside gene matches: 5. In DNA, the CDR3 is TGCAGTGCCCAGACTAGCGGGAGGGCCAACACCGGGGAGCTGTTTTTT. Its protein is CSAQTSGRANTGELFF.

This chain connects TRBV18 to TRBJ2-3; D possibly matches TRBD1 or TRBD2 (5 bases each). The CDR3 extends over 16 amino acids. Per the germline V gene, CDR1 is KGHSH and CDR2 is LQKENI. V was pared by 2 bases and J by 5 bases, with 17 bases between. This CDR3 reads CASSPTPGTRIDTQYF. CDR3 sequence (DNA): TGTGCCAGCTCACCAACACCAGGGACCCGAATAGATACGCAGTATTTT.

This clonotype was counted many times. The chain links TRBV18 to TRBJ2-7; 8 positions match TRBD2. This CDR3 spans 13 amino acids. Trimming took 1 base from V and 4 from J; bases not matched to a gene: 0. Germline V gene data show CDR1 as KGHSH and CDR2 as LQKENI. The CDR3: CASSPLAGYEQYF. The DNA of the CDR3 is TGTGCCAGCTCACCACTAGCGGGATACGAGCAGTACTTC.

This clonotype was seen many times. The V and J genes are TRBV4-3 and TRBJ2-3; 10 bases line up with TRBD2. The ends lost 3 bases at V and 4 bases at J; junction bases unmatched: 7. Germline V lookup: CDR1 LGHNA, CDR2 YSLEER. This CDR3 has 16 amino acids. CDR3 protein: CASSHVAGGPPDTQYF. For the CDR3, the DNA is TGCGCCAGCAGCCACGTAGCGGGAGGCCCGCCAGATACGCAGTATTTT.

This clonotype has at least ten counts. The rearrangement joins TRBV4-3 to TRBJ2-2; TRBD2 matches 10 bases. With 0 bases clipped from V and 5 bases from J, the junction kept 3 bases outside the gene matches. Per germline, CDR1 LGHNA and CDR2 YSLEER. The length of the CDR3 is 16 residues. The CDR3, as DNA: TGCGCCAGCAGCCAAGATCGTAGCGGGGGGACCGGGGAGCTGTTTTTT. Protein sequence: CASSQDRSGGTGELFF.

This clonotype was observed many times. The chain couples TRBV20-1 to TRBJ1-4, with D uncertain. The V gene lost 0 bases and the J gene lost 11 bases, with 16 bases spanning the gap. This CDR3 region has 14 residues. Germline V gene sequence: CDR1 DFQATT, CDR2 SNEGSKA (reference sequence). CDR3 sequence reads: CSARDPPVSDKLFF. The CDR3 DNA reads TGCAGTGCTAGAGATCCTCCCGTAAGCGACAAACTGTTTTTT.

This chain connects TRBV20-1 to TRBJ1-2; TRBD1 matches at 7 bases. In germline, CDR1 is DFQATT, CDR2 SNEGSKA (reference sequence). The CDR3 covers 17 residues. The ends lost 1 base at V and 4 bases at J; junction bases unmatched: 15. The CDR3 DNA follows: TGCAGTGCTAGAGGTCCCCCAGACAGGGCGTCCTTCTATGGCTACACCTTC. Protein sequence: CSARGPPDRASFYGYTF.

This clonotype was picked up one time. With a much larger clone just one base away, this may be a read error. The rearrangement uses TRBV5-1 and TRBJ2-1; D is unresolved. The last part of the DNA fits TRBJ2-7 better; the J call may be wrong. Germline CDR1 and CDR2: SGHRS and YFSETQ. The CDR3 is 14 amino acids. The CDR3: CASSLDFLGDEQYF. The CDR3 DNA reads TGCGCCAGCAGCTTGGATTTCCTCGGCGATGAGCAGTACTTC.

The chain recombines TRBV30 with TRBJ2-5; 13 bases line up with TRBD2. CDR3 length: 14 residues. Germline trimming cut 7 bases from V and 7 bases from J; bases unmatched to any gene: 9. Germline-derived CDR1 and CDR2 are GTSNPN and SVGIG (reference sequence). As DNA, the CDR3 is TGTGCCTCTTCCGGGACTAGCGGGGTTGGGACCCAGTACTTC. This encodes CASSGTSGVGTQYF.

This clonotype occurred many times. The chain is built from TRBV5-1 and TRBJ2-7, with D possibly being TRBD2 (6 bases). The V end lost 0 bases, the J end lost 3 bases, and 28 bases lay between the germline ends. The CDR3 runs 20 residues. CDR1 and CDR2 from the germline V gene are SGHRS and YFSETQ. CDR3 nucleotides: TGCGCCAGCAGCTTGGCTCAAAACGCACTAGCAGGGCGACCGGGCTACGAGCAGTACTTC. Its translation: CASSLAQNALAGRPGYEQYF.

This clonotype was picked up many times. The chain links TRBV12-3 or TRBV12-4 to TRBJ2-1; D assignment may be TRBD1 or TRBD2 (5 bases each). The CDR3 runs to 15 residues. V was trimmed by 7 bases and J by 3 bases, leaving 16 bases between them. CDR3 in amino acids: CASTLGELDYNEQFF. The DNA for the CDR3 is TGTGCCAGCACCTTAGGGGAGTTAGACTACAATGAGCAGTTCTTC.

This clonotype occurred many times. For the CDR3, the DNA is TGTGCCAGCAGCCGGGGAGCCGCCGGGGAGCTGTTTTTT. Its translation is CASSRGAAGELFF. V and J are TRBV12-3 or TRBV12-4 and TRBJ2-2, with D possibly matching TRBD2 (5 bases). The ends were cut back, 6 bases at V and 6 bases at J, with 11 bases in the middle. The CDR3 is made up of 13 amino acids.

The CDR3 bases are TGTGCCAGCAGCCCATGGGACAGCACCTACGAGCAGTACTTC. Its protein product is CASSPWDSTYEQYF. The chain links TRBV7-2 to TRBJ2-7, with 7 bases lining up with TRBD1. J lost 2 bases, V lost 5 bases, and 6 bases had no gene match. Looked up from germline, CDR1 is SGHTA and CDR2 is FQGNSA. The CDR3 length is 14 residues.

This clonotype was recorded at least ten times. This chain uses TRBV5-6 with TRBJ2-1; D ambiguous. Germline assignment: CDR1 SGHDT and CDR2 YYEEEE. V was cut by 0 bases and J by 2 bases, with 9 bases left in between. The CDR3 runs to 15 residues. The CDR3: CASSLGVVPYNEQFF. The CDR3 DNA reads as TGTGCCAGCAGCTTGGGTGTGGTCCCCTACAATGAGCAGTTCTTC.

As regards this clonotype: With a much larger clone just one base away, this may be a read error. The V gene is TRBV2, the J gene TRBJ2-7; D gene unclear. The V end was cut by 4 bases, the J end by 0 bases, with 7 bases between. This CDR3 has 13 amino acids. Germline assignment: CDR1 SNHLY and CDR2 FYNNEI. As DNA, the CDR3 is TGTGCCAGCAGTGTTCCATCCTCCTACGAGCAGTACTTC. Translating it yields CASSVPSSYEQYF.

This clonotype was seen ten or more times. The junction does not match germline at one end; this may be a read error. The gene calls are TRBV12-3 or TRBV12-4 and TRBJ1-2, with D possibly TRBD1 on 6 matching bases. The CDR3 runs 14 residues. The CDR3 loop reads CASNLFQGKDGYTF. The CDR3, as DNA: TGTGCCAGCAATTTATTTCAGGGGAAGGATGGCTACACCTTC.

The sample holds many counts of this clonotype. The CDR3: CASSLAGVVLNTGELFF. CDR3 coding DNA: TGTGCCAGCAGCTTAGCGGGGGTCGTTTTGAACACCGGGGAGCTGTTTTTT. This rearrangement joins TRBV7-8 to TRBJ2-2; perhaps D is TRBD1 or TRBD2 (5 bases each). The germline V and J ends were trimmed by 0 bases and 1 base, with 12 bases remaining between them. The CDR3 is made up of 17 amino acids. CDR1 is SGHVS, CDR2 FQNEAQ, per germline.

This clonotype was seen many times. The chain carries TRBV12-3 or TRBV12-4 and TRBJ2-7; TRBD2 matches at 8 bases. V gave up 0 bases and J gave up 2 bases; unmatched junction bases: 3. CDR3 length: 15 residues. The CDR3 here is CASSLALAGTYEQYF. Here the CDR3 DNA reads TGTGCCAGCAGTTTAGCCCTAGCGGGTACCTACGAGCAGTACTTC.

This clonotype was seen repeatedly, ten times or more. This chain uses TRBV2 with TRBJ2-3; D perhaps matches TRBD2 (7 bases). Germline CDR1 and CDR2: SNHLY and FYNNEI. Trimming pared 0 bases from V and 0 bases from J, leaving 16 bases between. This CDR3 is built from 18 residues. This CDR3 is CASSEAGGASGSTDTQYF. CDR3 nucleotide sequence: TGTGCCAGCAGTGAAGCGGGGGGGGCTAGCGGTAGCACAGATACGCAGTATTTT.

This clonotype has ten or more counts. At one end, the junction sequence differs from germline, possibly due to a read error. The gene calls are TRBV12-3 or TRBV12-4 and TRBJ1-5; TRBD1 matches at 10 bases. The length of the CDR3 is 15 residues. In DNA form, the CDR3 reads TGCGCCAGCAGCCTTGGGACAGGGGTTAATCAGCCCCAGCATTTT. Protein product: CASSLGTGVNQPQHF.

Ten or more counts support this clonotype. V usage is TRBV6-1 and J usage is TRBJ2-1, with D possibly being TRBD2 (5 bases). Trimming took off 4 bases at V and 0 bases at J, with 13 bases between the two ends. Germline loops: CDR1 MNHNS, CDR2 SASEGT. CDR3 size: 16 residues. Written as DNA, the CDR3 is TGTGCCAGCAGTGGTCCTGGACTTAACTCCTACAATGAGCAGTTCTTC. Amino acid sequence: CASSGPGLNSYNEQFF.

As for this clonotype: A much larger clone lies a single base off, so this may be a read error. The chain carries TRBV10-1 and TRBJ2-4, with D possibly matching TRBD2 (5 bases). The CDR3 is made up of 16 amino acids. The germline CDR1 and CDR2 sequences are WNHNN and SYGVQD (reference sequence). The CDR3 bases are TGCGCCAGCAGTGAGGGGCGAAACCTAGCCAAAAACTTTCAGTACTTC. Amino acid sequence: CASSEGRNLAKNFQYF.

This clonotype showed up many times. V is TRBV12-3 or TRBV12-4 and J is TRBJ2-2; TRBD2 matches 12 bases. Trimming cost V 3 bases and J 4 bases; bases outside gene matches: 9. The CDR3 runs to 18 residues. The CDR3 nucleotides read TGTGCCAGCAGTTTCCCGACTAGCGGGAGTTCCGTCACCGGGGAGCTGTTTTTT. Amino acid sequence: CASSFPTSGSSVTGELFF.

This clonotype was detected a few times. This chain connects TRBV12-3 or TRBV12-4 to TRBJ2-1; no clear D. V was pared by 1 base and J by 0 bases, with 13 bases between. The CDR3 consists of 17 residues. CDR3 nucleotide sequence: TGTGCCAGCAGTTTAGTCGTGGCGGACCCCTCCTACAATGAGCAGTTCTTC. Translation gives CASSLVVADPSYNEQFF.

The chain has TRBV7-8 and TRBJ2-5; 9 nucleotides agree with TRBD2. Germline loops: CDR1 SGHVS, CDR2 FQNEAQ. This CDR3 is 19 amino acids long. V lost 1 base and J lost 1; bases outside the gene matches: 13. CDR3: CASSLVFGVQREVQETQYF. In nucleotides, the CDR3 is TGTGCCAGCAGCTTAGTGTTCGGGGTTCAGCGGGAGGTCCAAGAGACCCAGTACTTC.